This TCR beta chain derives from a study of shared clonotypes between healthy human individuals. Template for every sorted-subset replicate PCR totaled 200 to 250 ng DNA, roughly 30,000 T cell genomes. The data were produced by immunoSEQ multiplex PCR, yet TCRdb's version contains in-frame clones alone and is incomplete. The repertoire has about 680,000 clones, about three quarters of them found once; the top ten carry 1.5% to 2%. The CDR3 spans 17 residues. With V trimmed by 0 bases and J by 3 bases, 4 bases remained unmatched. The germline V gene encodes CDR1 SGHAT and CDR2 FQNNGV. This clone was observed at least ten times. Its antigen remains unidentified. The sample has other DNA sequences that encode this CDR3 too. Study-level results: Few donors limited the genetic and exposure-history diversity represented. The study generally estimated greater richness for naive than memory subsets.

Sample: memory CD4+ T cells sorted from blood. Regarding subset: CD45RA-negative fraction. The chain joins TRBV11-2 to TRBJ2-1, with TRBD1 identical over 11 bases. This TCR came from a woman in her twenties or thirties in good health. The CDR3 region is CASSLDSGTGGYNEQFF. The DNA of the CDR3 is TGTGCCAGCAGCTTAGATTCCGGGACAGGGGGCTACAATGAGCAGTTCTTC.